The 19 T cell receptor beta chains below were found in one sample sequenced in a study of T-cell reconstitution after alpha-beta-depleted transplantation in children. A library of TCRbeta sequences, prepared with unique molecular identifiers, was generated. A single record per CDR3 protein comes from TCRdb applying MiXCR to the PCR reads. In the table there are about 580,000 distinct CDR3 sequences, about 21% of which are singletons. The source material was PBMCs, mostly from graft donor cells, sampled 360 days after TCRalphabeta/CD19-depleted stem cell transplant. The origin of the receptors is a boy under three years old who had a stem cell transplant for acute myeloid leukemia, so the T cells may come from the graft donor.

This chain joins TRBV20-1 and TRBJ2-1; tentative D call: TRBD2 (7 bases). CDR3 length: 16 amino acids. Germline CDR1 and CDR2: DFQATT and SNEGSKA (reference sequence). With 0 bases removed from V and 8 bases from J, the gap between germline ends came to 20 bases. In DNA form, the CDR3 reads TGCAGTGCTAGAGATATTAAAGAGGGGGGGCCCCATGAGCAGTTCTTC. It translates to CSARDIKEGGPHEQFF.

This clonotype was counted between two and nine times. V and J are TRBV12-3 or TRBV12-4 and TRBJ2-7, with a weak D call TRBD1 (6 bases). Between the trimmed V and J ends, which lost 10 bases and 4 bases, there was a span of 11 bases. The CDR3 consists of 11 residues. The CDR3 spells CATRTVYEQYF. The CDR3 nucleotides read TGTGCCACCAGGACAGTGTACGAGCAGTACTTC.

In this sample, this clonotype turned up many times. The rearrangement joins TRBV30 to TRBJ2-2, with D perhaps matching TRBD2 (5 bases). Germline V lookup: CDR1 GTSNPN, CDR2 SVGIG (reference sequence). V was trimmed by 0 bases and J by 8 bases, leaving 10 bases between them. CDR3 length: 13 amino acids. The CDR3 protein is CAWSVYRDGELFF. CDR3 coding DNA: TGTGCCTGGAGTGTTTACCGGGATGGGGAGCTGTTTTTT.

The chain carries TRBV3-1 and TRBJ2-2; D may be TRBD1 or TRBD2 (5 bases each). The CDR3 contains 17 residues. V gave up 3 bases and J gave up 0 bases, with 14 bases separating them. Germline CDR1 reads LGHDT; CDR2 reads YNNKEL (reference sequence). CDR3 coding DNA: TGTGCCAGCAGCCAGTCCGGGACGAAAGCGAACACCGGGGAGCTGTTTTTT. It codes for CASSQSGTKANTGELFF.

V is TRBV6-5 and J is TRBJ2-5; 8 bases map to TRBD2. V dropped 4 bases and J dropped 5; count of bases not matched to a gene: 6. CDR3 size: 14 residues. Germline CDR1 is MNHEY and CDR2 is SVGAGI. DNA for the CDR3: TGTGCCAGCAGTTGGGGGACTAGAATCGAGACCCAGTACTTC. Translated: CASSWGTRIETQYF.

V gene TRBV10-3 combines with J gene TRBJ2-2; D is ambiguous. The CDR3 has 14 residues. The germline V and J ends were trimmed by 2 bases and 6 bases, with 10 bases remaining between them. Germline V CDR1 and CDR2: ENHRY, SYGVKD. CDR3 nucleotides: TGTGCCATCAGTGAGCGGCCATTGGCCGGGGAGCTGTTTTTT. This codes for CAISERPLAGELFF.

This clonotype has just a few counts. This chain connects TRBV29-1 to TRBJ2-7; D gene uncertain. CDR3 length: 11 residues. Germline lookup yields CDR1 SQVTM and CDR2 ANQGSEA. The germline V and J ends were trimmed by 4 bases and 3 bases, with 7 bases remaining between them. The CDR3 DNA is TGCAGCGTTGCATTCAGCTACGAGCAGTACTTC. It translates to CSVAFSYEQYF.

The chain has TRBV20-1 and TRBJ2-7, with a weak D call TRBD1 (5 bases). The CDR3 is 12 amino acids. V was trimmed by 5 bases and J by 3 bases, leaving 11 bases between them. Germline assignment: CDR1 DFQATT and CDR2 SNEGSKA (reference sequence). CDR3 sequence: CSAGGQVYEQYF. The CDR3 DNA follows: TGCAGTGCTGGCGGACAAGTCTACGAGCAGTACTTC.

The V and J genes are TRBV6-2 or TRBV6-3 and TRBJ2-5; the D gene could be TRBD1 or TRBD2 (5 bases each). V was pared by 5 bases and J by 4 bases, with 14 bases between. Per germline, CDR1 MNHEY and CDR2 SVGEGT. CDR3 size: 14 residues. The CDR3 is CASSVTGRTETQYF. The CDR3 DNA is TGTGCCAGCAGTGTGACGGGACGGACAGAGACCCAGTACTTC.

The gene calls are TRBV7-2 and TRBJ2-1; no reliable D call. The V gene's germline CDR1 is SGHTA and CDR2 FQGNSA. This CDR3 has 13 residues. The ends were cut back, 1 base at V and 6 bases at J, with 7 bases in the middle. The CDR3 DNA reads as TGTGCCAGCAGCTTAGGGAAGGTCAATGAGCAGTTCTTC. It encodes CASSLGKVNEQFF.

This clonotype has a handful of counts. The chain carries TRBV12-3 or TRBV12-4 and TRBJ2-3; D may be TRBD2 (6 bases). V shed 5 bases and J shed 3 bases, with 18 bases lying between them. The CDR3 loop spans 16 amino acids. CDR3 nucleotide sequence: TGTGCCAGCAGTCCCCGTGGAGCGGGCGTGACAGATACGCAGTATTTT. Its protein product is CASSPRGAGVTDTQYF.

This clonotype has ten or more counts. One end of the junction is discordant with germline, which a read error may explain. The gene calls are TRBV5-1 and TRBJ1-1; unclear D gene. CDR1 SGHRS and CDR2 YFSETQ come from the germline V gene. This CDR3 is built from 13 residues. The DNA for the CDR3 is TGCGCCAGCAGCCCATCCCCGGCCCTTGGACGGACTTTT. This codes for CASSPSPALGRTF.

V is TRBV5-1 and J is TRBJ2-7, with D possibly TRBD1 on 6 matching bases. CDR1 is SGHRS and CDR2 is YFSETQ in the germline V gene. This CDR3 contains 14 residues. Trimming pared 4 bases from V and 3 bases from J, leaving 14 bases between. CDR3 amino acids: CASSVTGGFYEQYF. As DNA, the CDR3 is TGCGCCAGCAGCGTGACAGGTGGGTTCTACGAGCAGTACTTC. Supplemented by reference TRBV5-1 and TRBJ2-7, the full variable domain reads KAGVTQTPRYLIKTRGQQVTLSCSPISGHRSVSWYQQTPGQGLQFLFEYFSETQRNKGNFPGRFSGRQFSNSRSEMNVSTLELGDSALYLCASSVTGGFYEQYFGPGTRLTVT.

This clonotype was observed a handful of times. This chain connects TRBV18 to TRBJ2-5; D uncertain. V lost 5 bases and J 5 bases, leaving 12 bases between the germline ends. Germline assignment: CDR1 KGHSH and CDR2 LQKENI. The CDR3 has 13 residues. The chain's CDR3 is CASSTDEAETQYF. The CDR3 coding sequence is TGTGCCAGCTCAACGGACGAGGCTGAGACCCAGTACTTC. Using reference TRBV18 and TRBJ2-5 for the parts outside the CDR3, the full variable domain is NAGVMQNPRHLVRRRGQEARLRCSPMKGHSHVYWYRQLPEEGLKFMVYLQKENIIDESGMPKERFSAEFPKEGPSILRIQQVVRGDSAAYFCASSTDEAETQYFGPGTRLLVL.

This chain links TRBV30 with TRBJ2-5; no clear D. Germline V CDR1 and CDR2: GTSNPN, SVGIG (reference sequence). This CDR3 has 12 residues. V lost 3 bases and J lost 2, with 7 bases in between. CDR3 DNA: TGTGCCTGGAGGGGTTTACAAGAGACCCAGTACTTC. Its translation is CAWRGLQETQYF.

This clonotype was picked up many times. This chain uses TRBV5-1 with TRBJ2-3, with D possibly called TRBD1 or TRBD2 (6 bases each). There are 16 residues in the CDR3. CDR1 is SGHRS, CDR2 YFSETQ, per germline. V lost 3 bases and J 0 bases, leaving 14 bases between the germline ends. CDR3 sequence: CASSSGASPSTDTQYF. CDR3 nucleotides: TGCGCCAGCAGCTCGGGGGCTAGCCCTAGCACAGATACGCAGTATTTT.

This clonotype has only a few counts. The chain employs TRBV28 and TRBJ1-3; D not resolved. CDR1 is MDHEN, CDR2 SYDVKM, per germline. This CDR3 is built from 16 residues. Trimming left V 5 bases short and J 0 bases short, with 14 bases between. This CDR3 is CASSRGVWHSGNTIYF. The DNA for the CDR3 is TGTGCCAGCAGTCGGGGAGTGTGGCACTCTGGAAACACCATATATTTT. Based on the CDR3 plus reference TRBV28 and TRBJ1-3, the full variable domain is DVKVTQSSRYLVKRTGEKVFLECVQDMDHENMFWYRQDPGLGLRLIYFSYDVKMKEKGDIPEGYSVSREKKERFSLILESASTNQTSMYLCASSRGVWHSGNTIYFGEGSWLTVV.

This clonotype was counted a few times. The CDR3 region is CSVEAGLGIGADTQYF. DNA for the CDR3: TGCAGCGTTGAAGCGGGACTAGGAATCGGCGCAGATACGCAGTATTTT. The chain carries TRBV29-1 and TRBJ2-3, with TRBD2 matching 8 bases. Per the germline V gene, CDR1 is SQVTM and CDR2 is ANQGSEA. V trimming: 1 base; J trimming: 4 bases; junction bases outside the gene matches: 10. The CDR3 has 16 amino acids.

This clonotype has more than one count but fewer than ten. This sequence joins TRBV29-1 and TRBJ2-7; the D gene is possibly TRBD2 (6 bases). Trimming took off 4 bases at V and 2 bases at J, with 12 bases between the two ends. The CDR3 contains 13 residues. Germline CDR1 is SQVTM and CDR2 is ANQGSEA. The CDR3 spells CSVVAPGAYEQYV. CDR3 coding DNA: TGCAGCGTTGTCGCTCCGGGGGCCTACGAGCAGTACGTC.